The T cell receptor beta chain under discussion was sequenced for a study of blood T cell repertoires in COVID-19. Study overall: Both acute and convalescent COVID-19 samples were obtained from the United States, Italy and Spain.

On this clone itself: At one of its ends the junction is not consistent with the germline gene, which may arise from a read error. The sample carries other DNA sequences with the same CDR3.

This table comes from immunoSEQ multiplex PCR, and its TCRdb copy is limited to in-frame clones, with some not included. Altogether just under 20,000 clones are present, just over 90% being singletons, with the ten largest covering approximately 4%. Germline assignment: CDR1 SGHDT and CDR2 YYEEEE. This CDR3 spans 13 amino acids. The sequence was obtained from a woman aged 45 to 65 with active COVID-19. This chain uses TRBV5-6 with TRBJ2-7; D is tentatively TRBD1 or TRBD2 (5 bases each). Sequenced material: peripheral blood. CDR3 amino acids: CASRLGRTGEQYF. In nucleotides, the CDR3 is TGTGCCAGCAGATTGGGGAGAACAGGAGAACAGTACTTC.